These 26 T cell receptor gamma chains share one sample of origin, sequenced in a study of γδ T cells in repeated Plasmodium falciparum infection. Gammadelta T cells were flow-sorted from PBMC into Vgamma9/Vdelta2+ and Vdelta2-negative populations for bulk analysis. TCRdb re-called the multiplex PCR reads through CATT. Of 25,000 to 30,000 gamma-chain clones listed, roughly 3.1% are singletons. The source material was gamma-delta T cells from blood. These receptors originate from a pool of human donors (malaria-infected and uninfected, not separated).

This clone appeared many times. J is TRGJ1 or TRGJ2 and V is TRGV3. V was clipped by 3 bases and J by 4 bases; unmatched bases: 9. CDR1 and CDR2 (germline): VTNTFY, YDVSTARD (reference sequence). The CDR3 has 14 amino acids. The CDR3 reads CATWDGLHYYKKLF. The DNA of the CDR3 is TGTGCCACCTGGGACGGGCTTCACTATTATAAGAAACTCTTT.

This clone was recorded a few times. Given a far larger clone just one base away, this is likely a sequencing read error. This sample includes further DNA sequences coding for the same CDR3. V is TRGV2 and J is TRGJP2. Germline matching of the DNA provided the J gene here, since TCRdb leaves it blank. The CDR3 extends over 18 amino acids. CDR1 and CDR2 from the germline V gene are EGSNGY and YDSYNSKV. Trimming removed 0 bases from V and 0 bases from J; junction bases left unmatched: 10. The CDR3 protein is CATWDGRRYHSSDWIKTF. DNA for the CDR3: TGTGCCACCTGGGACGGGCGAAGGTATCATAGTAGTGATTGGATCAAGACGTTT.

This clone was seen at least ten times. J is TRGJ1 or TRGJ2 and V is TRGV8. This CDR3 region has 13 residues. CDR1 VENAVY and CDR2 YDSYNSRV come from the germline V gene. Trimming took 3 bases from V and 2 from J; bases not matched to a gene: 4. CDR3: CATWDYHYYKKLF. Here the CDR3 DNA reads TGTGCCACCTGGGATTACCATTATTATAAGAAACTCTTT.

This clone appeared many times. The TCRdb record carries a much larger clone's protein, which differs from this DNA's translation at residue 4; a read error is the likely cause, and the protein listed here is the DNA translation. Other DNA sequences from this sample encode an identical CDR3 as well. The chain is built from TRGV9 and TRGJ1 or TRGJ2. As TCRdb names no J gene, one was assigned here on the basis of a DNA match to germline. The length of the CDR3 is 13 residues. CDR1 and CDR2 from the germline V gene are GITISATS and ISYDGTV (reference sequence). The CDR3 DNA reads TGTGCCTTGAGGGAGTATCGCTATTATAAGAAACTCTTT. Its translation: CALREYRYYKKLF.

This clone has only a few counts. A far larger clone differs by one base, so this is likely a read error. This sample also contains other DNA sequences that code for the same CDR3. V gene TRGV9 combines with J gene TRGJP. TCRdb offers no J gene call, so here the DNA was matched to germline to obtain one. This CDR3 region has 18 residues. The V gene's germline CDR1 is GITISATS and CDR2 ISYDGTV (reference sequence). CDR3 sequence (DNA): TGTGCCTTGTGGGAGGTTCGAGGGGAAGAGTTGGGTAAAAAAATCAAGGTATTT. Encoded protein: CALWEVRGEELGKKIKVF.

This clone was counted at least ten times. The amino acid sequence in TCRdb belongs to a much larger clone and departs from this DNA's translation at residue 9, likely a sequencing read error; the sequence shown is translated from the DNA. The CDR3 DNA is TGTGCCTTGTGGGAGGTGCAAAAGTGTAAGAAACTCTTT. Translated: CALWEVQKCKKLF. This rearrangement joins TRGV9 to TRGJ1 or TRGJ2. TCRdb leaves out the J gene; it was filled in here by matching the DNA to germline. Losses at the gene ends were 0 bases for V and 9 bases for J; bases not matched to a gene: 8. The CDR3 covers 13 residues. Germline V CDR1 and CDR2: GITISATS, ISYDGTV (reference sequence).

In this sample, this clone turned up a few times. The protein TCRdb gives is from a much larger clone and does not agree with this DNA's translation at residue 4, likely a read error; the protein shown here comes from the DNA. The gene calls are TRGV2 and TRGJ1 or TRGJ2. As TCRdb names no J gene, one was assigned here on the basis of a DNA match to germline. Germline CDR1 is EGSNGY and CDR2 is YDSYNSKV. CDR3 length: 14 residues. In nucleotides, the CDR3 is TGTGCCACCCGGGACGGCTCGACCGCCTATAAGAAACTCTTT. The encoded protein is CATRDGSTAYKKLF.

There are many counts of this clone. This likely stems from a read error, as it lies one base from a far larger clone. The chain couples TRGV9 to TRGJ1 or TRGJ2. The CDR3 length is 14 residues. The V gene's germline CDR1 is GITISATS and CDR2 ISYDGTV (reference sequence). In DNA form, the CDR3 reads TGTGCCTTGTGGGAGGCTGTGGGGTATTATAAGAAGCTCTTT. It yields the protein CALWEAVGYYKKLF.

This clone counts as medium-sized. This same CDR3 is encoded by further DNA sequences in the sample. The chain combines TRGV9 with TRGJP. CDR3 size: 16 residues. Germline CDR1 is GITISATS and CDR2 is ISYDGTV (reference sequence). V was pared by 0 bases and J by 7 bases, with 3 bases of the junction left unmatched. The chain's CDR3 is CALWEVMELGKKIKVF. The DNA of the CDR3 is TGTGCCTTGTGGGAGGTGATGGAGTTGGGCAAAAAAATCAAGGTATTT.

A note on this clone: A far larger clone is one nucleotide away, so this likely arose from a read error. Other DNA sequences in the sample encode the same CDR3. The chain carries TRGV9 and TRGJP. Assignment of the J gene here rests on matching the DNA to germline, because TCRdb gives none. V lost 3 bases, J lost 7 bases, and 9 bases stayed unmatched. The V gene's germline CDR1 is GITISATS and CDR2 ISYDGTV (reference sequence). The length of the CDR3 is 17 residues. The CDR3: CALWESAQELGKKIKVF. The CDR3, as DNA: TGTGCCTTGTGGGAGTCAGCCCAGGAGTTGGGCAAAAAAATCAAGGTATTT.

This clone was picked up many times. The protein given by TCRdb reflects a much larger clone and differs at residue 8 from this DNA's translation, likely from a read error; the protein shown is the DNA's translation. V and J are TRGV4 and TRGJ1 or TRGJ2. V lost 0 bases, J lost 8 bases, and 4 bases stayed unmatched. The CDR3 extends over 12 amino acids. CDR1 is EGSTGY, CDR2 YDSYTSSV, per germline. The CDR3 region has the DNA TGTGCCACCTGGGATGGGCGGGATAAGAAACTCTTT. Translated, it gives CATWDGRDKKLF.

This clone was recorded a few times. TCRdb attributes to this sequence the protein of a much larger clone, which differs from the DNA translation at residue 4; a read error is likely, and the protein displayed is translated from the DNA. The chain couples TRGV8 to TRGJ1 or TRGJ2. TCRdb does not report a J gene; here it was assigned by matching the DNA to germline references. This CDR3 spans 13 amino acids. Germline values: CDR1 VENAVY, CDR2 YDSYNSRV. The CDR3 loop reads CATRDDNYYKKLF. The CDR3, as DNA: TGTGCCACCAGGGATGACAATTATTATAAGAAACTCTTT.

At least ten counts were recorded for this clone. The TCRdb protein, from a much larger clone, departs from this DNA's translation at residue 5, likely by read error; the protein shown derives from the DNA. The chain couples TRGV9 to TRGJ1 or TRGJ2. As TCRdb names no J gene, one was assigned here on the basis of a DNA match to germline. Germline lookup yields CDR1 GITISATS and CDR2 ISYDGTV (reference sequence). Trimming took 5 bases from V and 6 from J; bases not matched to a gene: 13. The CDR3 has 14 residues. CDR3 loop: CALWGHLQAYKKLF. The CDR3 DNA is TGTGCCTTGTGGGGCCACCTCCAGGCTTATAAGAAACTCTTT.

This clone was detected only a few times. TCRdb attributes to this sequence the protein of a much larger clone, which differs from the DNA translation at residue 9; a read error is likely, and the protein displayed is translated from the DNA. CDR3 DNA: TGTGCCACCTGGGATGATCTTAATCATTATAAGAAACTCTTT. Amino acid sequence: CATWDDLNHYKKLF. The chain couples TRGV4 to TRGJ1 or TRGJ2. TCRdb is silent on the J gene; assignment here came from matching the DNA to germline. CDR1 and CDR2 from the germline V gene are EGSTGY and YDSYTSSV. V was clipped by 2 bases and J by 5 bases; unmatched bases: 9. This CDR3 spans 14 amino acids.

The table lists this clone with a few counts. The protein recorded in TCRdb matches a much larger clone and deviates from this DNA's translation at residue 5, suggesting a read error; the protein here is obtained by translating the DNA. The genes are TRGV9 and TRGJ1 or TRGJ2. CDR3 length: 13 residues. Germline CDR1 is GITISATS and CDR2 is ISYDGTV (reference sequence). J was trimmed by 3 bases and V by 5 bases; bases with no gene match: 7. CDR3 coding DNA: TGTGCCTTGTGGGGTTACATTTATTATAAGAAACTCTTT. Amino acids: CALWGYIYYKKLF.

This clone was counted at least ten times. TCRdb lists the protein of a much larger clone for this DNA, which differs at residue 5, so this is likely a read error; the protein given here is translated from the DNA itself. This sequence joins TRGV4 and TRGJ1 or TRGJ2. This CDR3 has 10 amino acids. CDR1 is EGSTGY, CDR2 YDSYTSSV, per germline. Unmatched junction bases numbered 6, after V lost 5 bases and J lost 11 bases. CDR3 in amino acids: CATWGSQKLF. The DNA of the CDR3 is TGTGCCACCTGGGGTTCGCAGAAACTCTTT.

This clone appeared many times. Given a far larger clone just one base away, this is likely a sequencing read error. The same CDR3 can be traced to other DNA sequences in this sample. This sequence joins TRGV9 and TRGJP. The V gene end was trimmed by 1 base and the J gene end by 7 bases; junction bases not matched to a gene: 7. Per germline, CDR1 GITISATS and CDR2 ISYDGTV (reference sequence). The CDR3 totals 17 residues. The CDR3 loop reads CALWEVTGELGKKIKVF. For the CDR3, the DNA is TGTGCCTTGTGGGAGGTAACTGGTGAGTTGGGCAAAAAAATCAAGGTATTT.

This clone was seen at least ten times. A far more abundant clone sits one base away, making this likely a read error. The same CDR3 is also encoded by other DNA sequences in this sample. The chain employs TRGV2 and TRGJ1 or TRGJ2. TCRdb supplies no J gene; here it was assigned by aligning the nucleotide sequence to germline. The CDR3 is made up of 15 amino acids. CDR1 is EGSNGY, CDR2 YDSYNSKV, per germline. The CDR3 region is CATWDGPEKYYKKLF. The CDR3 DNA reads TGCGCCACCTGGGACGGGCCAGAGAAGTATTATAAGAAACTCTTT.

This clone was counted many times. Given a far larger clone just one base away, this is likely a sequencing read error. Distinct nucleotide sequences in the sample also encode this CDR3. The chain recombines TRGV9 with TRGJ1 or TRGJ2. This CDR3 comprises 14 residues. CDR1 is GITISATS and CDR2 is ISYDGTV in the germline V gene (reference sequence). The CDR3 region has the DNA TGTGCCTTGTGGGAGGGGGAGAATTATTATAAGAAGCTCTTT. Protein product: CALWEGENYYKKLF.

In its sample, this clone was seen many times. At the DNA level, this CDR3 is encoded by other sequences in the same sample as well. This chain connects TRGV4 to TRGJ1 or TRGJ2. The CDR3 runs to 12 residues. The V and J ends lost 0 bases and 6 bases, in that order; junction bases with no gene match: 2. CDR1 and CDR2 (germline): EGSTGY, YDSYTSSV. The CDR3 region is CATWDGVYKKLF. DNA for the CDR3: TGTGCCACCTGGGATGGGGTTTATAAGAAACTCTTT.

The chain is built from TRGV8 and TRGJP2. The J gene, missing from TCRdb, was assigned here through DNA to germline matching. This CDR3 contains 18 residues. Germline values: CDR1 VENAVY, CDR2 YDSYNSRV. The V gene end was trimmed by 0 bases and the J gene end by 0 bases; junction bases not matched to a gene: 10. CDR3 sequence (DNA): TGTGCCACCTGGGATAGGAGGAATGGGGATAGTAGTGATTGGATCAAGACGTTT. Translated, it gives CATWDRRNGDSSDWIKTF.

In its sample, this clone was seen many times. The chain uses TRGV9 and TRGJ1 or TRGJ2. This CDR3 region has 11 residues. Looked up from germline, CDR1 is GITISATS and CDR2 is ISYDGTV (reference sequence). After removal of 3 bases from V and 9 bases from J, the junction contained 5 bases not matched to a gene. DNA for the CDR3: TGTGCCTTGTGGGAGTTCTTTAAGAAACTCTTT. Amino acid sequence: CALWEFFKKLF.

This clone was seen a handful of times. TCRdb pairs this DNA with a much larger clone's protein that differs at residue 10, likely a read error; the protein shown was translated from the DNA. The gene calls are TRGV9 and TRGJ1 or TRGJ2. Because TCRdb records no J gene, it was assigned here through a match of the DNA to germline. CDR1 and CDR2 (germline): GITISATS, ISYDGTV (reference sequence). The CDR3 is 13 residues long. The CDR3 reads CALWETTYYRKLF. The CDR3 DNA follows: TGTGCCTTGTGGGAGACAACTTATTATAGGAAACTCTTT.

To note about this clone: The junction shows a germline mismatch at one end, possibly a read error. The chain links TRGV9 to TRGJ1 or TRGJ2. The J gene was missing in TCRdb and was found by matching the end of the DNA to germline. Germline CDR1 GITISATS, CDR2 ISYDGTV (reference sequence). The CDR3 has 14 residues. This CDR3 reads CSALWEPIGNKKLF. CDR3 sequence (DNA): TGCAGTGCCTTGTGGGAGCCTATCGGGAATAAGAAACTCTTT.

Worth noting for this clone: The likely explanation is a read error, given a far larger clone one base away. There is no J gene call, but TRGV9 is given as the V gene. CDR3 length: 12 residues. Germline lookup yields CDR1 GITISATS and CDR2 ISYDGTV (reference sequence). CDR3 nucleotides: TGTGCCTTGTGGGGGGCGCGGCATAAGGAACTCTTT. This encodes CALWGARHKELF.

Points on this clone: The TCRdb record carries a much larger clone's protein, which differs from this DNA's translation at residue 4; a read error is the likely cause, and the protein listed here is the DNA translation. The CDR3 DNA follows: TGTGCCACCCGGGACGCCGAGTATTATTATAAGAAACTCTTT. It translates to CATRDAEYYYKKLF. This chain joins TRGV2 and TRGJ1 or TRGJ2. CDR1 is EGSNGY and CDR2 is YDSYNSKV in the germline V gene. The CDR3 sequence is 14 residues long.